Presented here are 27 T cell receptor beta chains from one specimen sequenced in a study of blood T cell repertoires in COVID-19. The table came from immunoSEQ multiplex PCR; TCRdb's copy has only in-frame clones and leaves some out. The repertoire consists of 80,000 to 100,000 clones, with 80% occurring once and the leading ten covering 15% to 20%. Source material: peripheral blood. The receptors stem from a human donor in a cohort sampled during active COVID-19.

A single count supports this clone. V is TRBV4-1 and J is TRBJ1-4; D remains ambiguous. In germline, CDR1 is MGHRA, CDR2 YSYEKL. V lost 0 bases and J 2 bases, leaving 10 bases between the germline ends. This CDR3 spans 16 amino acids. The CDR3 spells CASSQEGRYTNEKLFF. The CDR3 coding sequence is TGCGCCAGCAGCCAAGAAGGGAGGTATACTAATGAAAAACTGTTTTTT.

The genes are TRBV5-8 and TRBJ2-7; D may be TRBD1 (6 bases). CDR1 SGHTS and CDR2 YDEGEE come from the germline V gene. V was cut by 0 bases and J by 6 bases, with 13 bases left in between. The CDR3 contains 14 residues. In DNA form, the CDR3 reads TGTGCCAGCAGCTTGGGGGACAACAGGGTCGAGCAGTACTTC. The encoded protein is CASSLGDNRVEQYF.

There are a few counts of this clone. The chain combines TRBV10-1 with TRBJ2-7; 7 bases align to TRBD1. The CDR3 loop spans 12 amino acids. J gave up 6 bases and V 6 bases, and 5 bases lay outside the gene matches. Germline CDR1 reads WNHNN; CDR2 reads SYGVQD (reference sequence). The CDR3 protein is CASSPDRVEQYF. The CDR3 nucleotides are TGCGCCAGCAGCCCCGACAGGGTCGAGCAGTACTTC.

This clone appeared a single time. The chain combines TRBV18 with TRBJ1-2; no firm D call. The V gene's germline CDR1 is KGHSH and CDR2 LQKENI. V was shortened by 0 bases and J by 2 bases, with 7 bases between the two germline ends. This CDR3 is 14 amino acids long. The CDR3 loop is CASSPPSTNYGYTF. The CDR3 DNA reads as TGTGCCAGCTCACCACCGTCTACCAACTATGGCTACACCTTC.

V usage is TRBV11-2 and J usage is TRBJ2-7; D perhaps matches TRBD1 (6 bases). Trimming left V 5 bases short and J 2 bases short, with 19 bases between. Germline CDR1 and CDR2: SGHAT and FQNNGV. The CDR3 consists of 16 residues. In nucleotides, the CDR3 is TGTGCCAGCAGCCTAAACCTCGGGACACTCACCTACGAGCAGTACTTC. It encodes CASSLNLGTLTYEQYF.

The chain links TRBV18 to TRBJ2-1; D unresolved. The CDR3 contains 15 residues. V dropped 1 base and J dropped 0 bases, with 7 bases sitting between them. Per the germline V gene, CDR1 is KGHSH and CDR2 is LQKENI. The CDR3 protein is CASSPRSPSYNEQFF. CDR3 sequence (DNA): TGTGCCAGCTCACCACGAAGCCCCTCCTACAATGAGCAGTTCTTC.

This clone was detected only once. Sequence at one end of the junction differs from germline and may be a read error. The chain's CDR3 is CASTQPGGGNTIYF. The CDR3 coding sequence is TGTGCCAGCACCCAACCGGGGGGCGGAAACACCATATATTTT. J is TRBJ1-3 and V is TRBV3-1 (or the pseudogene TRBV3-2); the D gene is possibly TRBD1 (6 bases). Germline V gene data show CDR1 as LGHDT and CDR2 as YNNKEL (reference sequence). This CDR3 is 14 amino acids long.

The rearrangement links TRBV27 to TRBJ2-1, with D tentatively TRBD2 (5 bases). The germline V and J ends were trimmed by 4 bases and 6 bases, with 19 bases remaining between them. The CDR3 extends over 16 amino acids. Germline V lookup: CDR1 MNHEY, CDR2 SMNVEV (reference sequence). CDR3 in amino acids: CASSSKSGETSNEQFF. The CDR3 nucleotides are TGTGCCAGCAGTTCAAAGAGCGGAGAGACCAGCAATGAGCAGTTCTTC.

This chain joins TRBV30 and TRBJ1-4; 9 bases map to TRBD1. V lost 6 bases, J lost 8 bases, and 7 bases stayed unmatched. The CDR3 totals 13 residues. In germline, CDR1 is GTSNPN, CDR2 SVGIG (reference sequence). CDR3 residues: CACTQGAVEKLFF. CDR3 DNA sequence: TGTGCCTGCACACAGGGGGCGGTAGAAAAACTGTTTTTT.

CDR3 DNA: TGTGCCAGCAGCCCGGGACTAGCGGATTACGAGCAGTACTTC. This encodes CASSPGLADYEQYF. The chain couples TRBV5-6 to TRBJ2-7, with 11 bases that match TRBD2. This CDR3 contains 14 residues. Germline V gene data show CDR1 as SGHDT and CDR2 as YYEEEE. Trimming at V came to 4 bases and at J to 4 bases, leaving 4 bases not matched to a gene.

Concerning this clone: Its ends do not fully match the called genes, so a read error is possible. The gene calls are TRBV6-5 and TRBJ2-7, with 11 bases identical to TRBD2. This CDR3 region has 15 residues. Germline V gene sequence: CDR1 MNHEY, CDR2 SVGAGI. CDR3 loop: CASSYLAGGPYEQNF. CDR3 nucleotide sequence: TGTGCCAGCAGTTACTTAGCGGGAGGGCCGTACGAGCAGAACTTC.

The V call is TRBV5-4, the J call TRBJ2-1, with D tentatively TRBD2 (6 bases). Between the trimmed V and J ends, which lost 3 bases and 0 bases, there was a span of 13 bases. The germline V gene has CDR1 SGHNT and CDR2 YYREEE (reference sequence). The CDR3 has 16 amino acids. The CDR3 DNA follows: TGTGCCAGCAGCTCAACCCTAGCGCTCTCCTACAATGAGCAGTTCTTC. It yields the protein CASSSTLALSYNEQFF.

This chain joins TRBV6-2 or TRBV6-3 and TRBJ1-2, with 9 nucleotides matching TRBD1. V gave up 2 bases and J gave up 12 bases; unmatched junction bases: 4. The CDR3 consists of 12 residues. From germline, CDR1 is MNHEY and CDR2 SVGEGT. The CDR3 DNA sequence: TGTGCCAGCAGTTACGGGAGGACAGGGGACACCTTC. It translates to CASSYGRTGDTF.

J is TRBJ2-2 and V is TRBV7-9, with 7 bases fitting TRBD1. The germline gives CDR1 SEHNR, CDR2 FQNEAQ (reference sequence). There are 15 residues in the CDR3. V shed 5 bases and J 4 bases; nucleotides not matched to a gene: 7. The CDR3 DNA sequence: TGTGCCAGCAGCCCCGGACAGGTCCTCACCGGGGAGCTGTTTTTT. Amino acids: CASSPGQVLTGELFF.

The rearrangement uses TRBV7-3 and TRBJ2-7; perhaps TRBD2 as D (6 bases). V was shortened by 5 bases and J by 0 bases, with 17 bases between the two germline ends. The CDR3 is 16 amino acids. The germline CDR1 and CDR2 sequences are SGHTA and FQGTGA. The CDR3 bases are TGTGCCAGCAGCGGCACGACTAGTGAAAGCTCCTACGAGCAGTACTTC. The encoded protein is CASSGTTSESSYEQYF.

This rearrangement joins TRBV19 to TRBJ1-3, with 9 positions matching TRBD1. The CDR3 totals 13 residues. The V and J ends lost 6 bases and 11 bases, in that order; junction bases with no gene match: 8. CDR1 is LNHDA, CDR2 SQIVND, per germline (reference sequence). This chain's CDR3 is CASRRDRERAIYF. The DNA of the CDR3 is TGTGCCAGTAGACGGGACAGGGAGCGGGCCATATATTTT.

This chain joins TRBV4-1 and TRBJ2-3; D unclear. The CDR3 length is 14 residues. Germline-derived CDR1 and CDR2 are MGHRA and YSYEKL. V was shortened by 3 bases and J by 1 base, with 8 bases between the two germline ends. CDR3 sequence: CASSQAQGTDTQYF. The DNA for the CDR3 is TGCGCCAGCAGCCAGGCTCAGGGCACAGATACGCAGTATTTT.

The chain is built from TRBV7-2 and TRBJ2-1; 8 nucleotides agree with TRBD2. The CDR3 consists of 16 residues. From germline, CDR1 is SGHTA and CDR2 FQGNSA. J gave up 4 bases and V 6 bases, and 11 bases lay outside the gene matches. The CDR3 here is CASRLTGTSAYNEQFF. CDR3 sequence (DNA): TGTGCCAGCAGATTGACCGGGACTAGTGCTTACAATGAGCAGTTCTTC. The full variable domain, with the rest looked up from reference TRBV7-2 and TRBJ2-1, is GAGVSQSPSNKVTEKGKDVELRCDPISGHTALYWYRQSLGQGLEFLIYFQGNSAPDKSGLPSDRFSAERTGGSVSTLTIQRTQQEDSAVYLCASRLTGTSAYNEQFFGPGTRLTVL.

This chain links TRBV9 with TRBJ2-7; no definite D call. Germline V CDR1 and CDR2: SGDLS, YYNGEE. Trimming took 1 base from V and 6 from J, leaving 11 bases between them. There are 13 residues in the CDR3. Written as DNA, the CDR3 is TGTGCCAGCAGCGTATCCCCCGTCGGCGAGCAGTACTTC. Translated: CASSVSPVGEQYF.

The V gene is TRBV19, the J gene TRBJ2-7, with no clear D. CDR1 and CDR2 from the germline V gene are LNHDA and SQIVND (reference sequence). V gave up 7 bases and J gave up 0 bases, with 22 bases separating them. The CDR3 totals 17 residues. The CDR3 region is CASKDFLTTRPSYEQYF. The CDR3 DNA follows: TGTGCCAGTAAAGATTTTTTAACAACCCGCCCCTCCTACGAGCAGTACTTC.

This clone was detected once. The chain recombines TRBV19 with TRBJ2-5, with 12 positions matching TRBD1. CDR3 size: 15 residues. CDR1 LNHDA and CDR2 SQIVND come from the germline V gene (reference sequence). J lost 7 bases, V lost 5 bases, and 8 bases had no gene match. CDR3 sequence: CASSPGTGGAGTQYF. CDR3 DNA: TGTGCCAGTAGTCCCGGGACAGGGGGCGCTGGGACCCAGTACTTC.

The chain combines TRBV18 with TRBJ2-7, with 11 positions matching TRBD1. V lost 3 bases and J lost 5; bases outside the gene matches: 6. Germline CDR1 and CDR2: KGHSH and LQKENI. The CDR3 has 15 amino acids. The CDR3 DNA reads TGTGCCAGCTCACCGCCGGGACAGGGGGGGAACGAGCAGTACTTC. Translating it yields CASSPPGQGGNEQYF.

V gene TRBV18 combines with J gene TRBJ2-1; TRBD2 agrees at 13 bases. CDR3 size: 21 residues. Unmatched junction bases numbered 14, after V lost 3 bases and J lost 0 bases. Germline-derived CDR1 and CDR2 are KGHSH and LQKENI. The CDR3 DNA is TGTGCCAGCTCACCCTACGGACTAGCGGGAGTTTCGGGTAGCTCCTACAATGAGCAGTTCTTC. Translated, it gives CASSPYGLAGVSGSSYNEQFF.

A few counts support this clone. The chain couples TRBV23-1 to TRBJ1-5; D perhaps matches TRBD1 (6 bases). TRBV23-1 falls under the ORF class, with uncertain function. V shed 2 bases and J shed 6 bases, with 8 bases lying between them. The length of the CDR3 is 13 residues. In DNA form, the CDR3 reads TGCGCCAGCAGTCAACGGACAGTTCAGCCCCAGCATTTT. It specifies CASSQRTVQPQHF.

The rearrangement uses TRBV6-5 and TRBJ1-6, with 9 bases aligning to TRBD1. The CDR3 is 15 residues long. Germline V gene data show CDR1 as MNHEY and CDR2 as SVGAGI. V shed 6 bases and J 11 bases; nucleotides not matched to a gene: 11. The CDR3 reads CASSQDRGSKTPLHF. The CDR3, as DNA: TGTGCCAGCAGCCAGGACAGGGGAAGTAAGACACCCCTCCACTTT.

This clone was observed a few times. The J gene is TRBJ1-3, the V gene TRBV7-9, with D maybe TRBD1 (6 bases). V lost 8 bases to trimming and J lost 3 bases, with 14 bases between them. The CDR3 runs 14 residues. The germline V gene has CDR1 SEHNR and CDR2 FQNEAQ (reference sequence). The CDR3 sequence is CASRLDSNGNTIYF. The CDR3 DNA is TGTGCCAGCCGCCTGGACAGCAATGGAAACACCATATATTTT.

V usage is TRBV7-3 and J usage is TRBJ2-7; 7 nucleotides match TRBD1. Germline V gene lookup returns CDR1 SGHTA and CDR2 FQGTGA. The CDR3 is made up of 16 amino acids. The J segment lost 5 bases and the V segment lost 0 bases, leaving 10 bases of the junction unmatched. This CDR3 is CASSLTLGGQYNEQYF. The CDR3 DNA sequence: TGTGCCAGCAGCTTAACTTTAGGGGGACAGTACAACGAGCAGTACTTC.